Below, one T cell receptor (beta chain) is given with its context. Its antigen is unknown. Per the germline V gene, CDR1 is GTSNPN and CDR2 is SVGIG (reference sequence). There are 12 residues in the CDR3. Trimming took 2 bases from V and 7 from J, leaving 11 bases between them. The method was immunoSEQ multiplex PCR; TCRdb's version includes in-frame clones alone and lacks a portion of them. In the table there are about 60,000 clones, more than 60% of which are singletons. The sort gate was single viable CD3+CD4+CD8-CD45RO+ cells for memory CD4+ T cells. This record belongs to a study of memory CD4+ T cells and cytomegalovirus serostatus. Across the whole study: Healthy Belgian adult donors included fewer than 10 CMV-positive and 24 CMV-negative people. Study-wide findings and caveats: Suggested: most of the CMV-linked TCR signature lies in CD4+ memory cells.

Material: memory CD4+ T cells from blood. The clonotype was recovered from an adult in good health and CMV-seronegative. The rearrangement links TRBV30 to TRBJ1-1, with unresolved D. The CDR3 DNA is TGTGCCTGGAGTTCGGACGGGTATGAAGCTTTCTTT. Translation: CAWSSDGYEAFF. Looking up the rest from reference TRBV30 and TRBJ1-1 gives the full variable domain: SQTIHQWPATLVQPVGSPLSLECTVEGTSNPNLYWYRQAAGRGLQLLFYSVGIGQISSEVPQNLSASRPQDRQFILSSKKLLLSDSGFYLCAWSSDGYEAFFGQGTRLTVV.